This T cell receptor (beta chain) appears in the sequencing data of a study of blood T cell repertoires in COVID-19. Overall study: T cells, B-cell-depleted T cells, or PBMCs supplied cDNA or gDNA.

CDR1 and CDR2 from the germline V gene are SNHLY and FYNNEI. Between the trimmed V and J ends, which lost 1 base and 0 bases, there was a span of 10 bases. CDR3 length: 15 residues. Cohorts were determined from participant-reported clinical history. As originally analysed: From reference gene primer amplification, estimates of nucleated cell counts were derived. The assay was immunoSEQ multiplex PCR, and TCRdb's table has in-frame clones only and misses some. V and J calls and clone size are those listed in that table; D and trimming were worked out from the DNA. The sample has approximately 220,000 clones; 70% to 90% are singletons.

The source material was PBMCs or T cells enriched from blood (not recorded which). The receptor's source is a woman in her thirties who had been exposed to COVID-19. The rearrangement uses TRBV2 and TRBJ2-7; D gene unclear. The CDR3 sequence is CASSEGGSVSYEQYF. The CDR3 coding sequence is TGTGCCAGCAGTGAAGGCGGCAGCGTCTCCTACGAGCAGTACTTC.